Listed below are T cell receptor beta chains from one sample, sequenced in a study of cytomegalovirus exposure and HLA in healthy donors. Only in-frame clones appear in the TCRdb table, and some are missing; sequencing was by immunoSEQ multiplex PCR. The data hold 200,000 to 250,000 clones, with approximately 79% observed a single time. The specimen sequenced was PBMCs. The receptors were sampled from a girl aged 2-15 years in good health and CMV-seronegative. Each CDR3 is given with its conserved first and last residue. The order of the fields is CDR3 length, clone size, V gene, D gene, J gene, CDR3 DNA, CDR3 protein. D genes are given only for firm matches. Some rows have no size entry. The others give once, few or many, or a class for an expanded clone.

>15|few|TRBV4-1|NA|TRBJ2-3
TGCGCCAGCAGCCAACGGTCCACTTCGGGAGATACGCAGTATTTT
CASSQRSTSGDTQYF
>16|NA|TRBV5-6|TRBD2|TRBJ2-1
TGTGCCAGCAGCTTGATTACTAGCGGGTCCTACAATGAGCAGTTCTTC
CASSLITSGSYNEQFF
>15|NA|TRBV5-1|TRBD1|TRBJ2-2
TGCGCCAGCAGCCCCGACAGGGGGAACACCGGGGAGCTGTTTTTT
CASSPDRGNTGELFF
>15|NA|TRBV2|TRBD2|TRBJ2-1
TGTGCCAGCAGTGAGACTAGCGTAACATACAATGAGCAGTTCTTC
CASSETSVTYNEQFF
>15|NA|TRBV11-2|TRBD1|TRBJ2-5
TGTGCCAGCAGCGACCGACAGGGTAGGGATCAGACCCAGTACTTC
CASSDRQGRDQTQYF
>13|NA|TRBV5-4|NA|TRBJ2-7
TGTGCCAGCAGCGAGCGGAGCTCCTACGAGCAGTACTTC
CASSERSSYEQYF
>18|NA|TRBV7-2|NA|TRBJ1-5
TGTGCCAGCAGCTTAGCGCGTGGCGGGGTTTATAGCAATCAGCCCCAGCATTTT
CASSLARGGVYSNQPQHF
>16|NA|TRBV2|TRBD1|TRBJ2-5
TGTGCCAGCACCTTGGGCAGGGGGCACCACCAAGAGACCCAGTACTTC
CASTLGRGHHQETQYF
>16|NA|TRBV19|TRBD1|TRBJ1-6
TGTGCCAGTAGTTCCACCGGGACAGGGGGCTTATCACCCCTCCACTTT
CASSSTGTGGLSPLHF
>13|once|TRBV11-3|NA|TRBJ2-7
TGTGCCAGCAGCAAAAACGCCGGGGACGAGCAGTACTTC
CASSKNAGDEQYF
>16|NA|TRBV7-9|NA|TRBJ2-5
TGTGCCAGCAGCGTAATTCCAGCGATTCGAGGGGAGACCCAGTACTTC
CASSVIPAIRGETQYF
>13|once|TRBV2|NA|TRBJ2-7
TGTGCCAGCATTATCACTAGCAGCTACGAGCAGTACTTC
CASIITSSYEQYF
>15|NA|TRBV7-9|TRBD1|TRBJ1-2
TGTGCCAGCAGCTTAAATTCCGGACAGGGTGCTGGCTACACCTTC
CASSLNSGQGAGYTF
>14|NA|TRBV5-4|TRBD1|TRBJ1-1
TGTGCCAGCACAGCCCAAGGGGGCAACACTGAAGCTTTCTTT
CASTAQGGNTEAFF
>14|once|TRBV4-1|NA|TRBJ2-3
TGCGCCAGCCACCGTCCAGGGAGCACAGATACGCAGTATTTT
CASHRPGSTDTQYF
>16|NA|TRBV6-5|TRBD1|TRBJ1-1
TGTGCCAGCAGTTATTCCCTCTGGACAGGGAACACTGAAGCTTTCTTT
CASSYSLWTGNTEAFF